This entry describes one TCR beta chain. These data belong to a study of blood T cell repertoires in COVID-19. About the study: PBMCs, B-cell-depleted T cells, or T cells provided the cDNA or gDNA that made up the material.

This CDR3 spans 16 amino acids. V was clipped by 1 base and J by 3 bases, with 15 bases between them. Per the germline V gene, CDR1 is MGHRA and CDR2 is YSYEKL. The authors' processing: Estimation of nucleated cell counts was performed using reference gene primer amplification. Profiling relied on immunoSEQ multiplex PCR, and the TCRdb table lists in-frame clones only, not all of them. V and J calls and clone size are copied from that table; D and trimming were computed from the DNA. Of fewer than 200,000 clones detected, roughly four fifths appear once; the ten largest clones hold roughly 1.9%. The origin of this receptor is a woman over 75 with acute or convalescent COVID-19. The material sequenced was peripheral blood. This chain uses TRBV4-1 with TRBJ1-1, with unresolved D. The CDR3 reads CASSQVVPGKDTEAFF. The CDR3 DNA reads TGCGCCAGCAGCCAAGTCGTTCCGGGGAAGGACACTGAAGCTTTCTTT.